Following are 3 T cell receptor beta chains from one sample sequenced in a study of cytomegalovirus exposure and HLA in healthy donors. Profiled with immunoSEQ multiplex PCR; TCRdb holds only in-frame clones, not every one. The sample records around 80,000 clones, roughly 96% being singletons. The sequencing input was PBMCs. These receptors came from a young woman in good health and CMV-seronegative.

The chain joins TRBV2 to TRBJ2-1; 13 positions match TRBD2. This CDR3 has 16 residues. Trimming cost V 2 bases and J 10 bases; bases outside gene matches: 8. The germline V gene has CDR1 SNHLY and CDR2 FYNNEI. CDR3 nucleotide sequence: TGTGCCAGCAGTGAAACTAGCGGGAGGGCTCCTTTGGAGCAGTTCTTC. Its protein product is CASSETSGRAPLEQFF. The entire variable domain, with the rest obtained from reference TRBV2 and TRBJ2-1, is as follows: EPEVTQTPSHQVTQMGQEVILRCVPISNHLYFYWYRQILGQKVEFLVSFYNNEISEKSEIFDDQFSVERPDGSNFTLKIRSTKLEDSAMYFCASSETSGRAPLEQFFGPGTRLTVL.

J is TRBJ1-1 and V is TRBV11-3, with a possible D match to TRBD1 (6 bases). The CDR3 length is 14 residues. From germline, CDR1 is SGHNT and CDR2 YENEEA. V shed 3 bases and J shed 8 bases, with 16 bases lying between them. The CDR3 DNA reads TGTGCCAGCAGCTTTGGCGGGGGCGCGGGGGAAGCTTTCTTT. Encoded protein: CASSFGGGAGEAFF.

The CDR3 DNA reads as TGTGCCAGTTTACCCGGGACAGGCGAACATCAGCCCCAGCATTTT. This sequence encodes CASLPGTGEHQPQHF. The chain uses TRBV28 and TRBJ1-5; 8 bases map to TRBD1. The germline CDR1 and CDR2 sequences are MDHEN and SYDVKM. With V trimmed by 9 bases and J by 5 bases, 12 bases remained unmatched. This CDR3 has 15 residues.